The T cell receptor beta chain under discussion was sequenced for a study of blood T cell repertoires in COVID-19. About the study: Acute-phase and convalescent COVID-19 samples originated in the United States, Italy and Spain. Nucleic acid was either cDNA or gDNA, and it came from T cells, B-cell-depleted T cells, or PBMCs.

Trimming left V 4 bases short and J 8 bases short, with 22 bases between. This CDR3 has 16 residues. The germline V gene has CDR1 KGHDR and CDR2 SFDVKD. Per the study methods: For nucleated cells, counts were estimated from reference gene primer amplification. Some clones are missing from TCRdb's copy, which holds only in-frame ones; the method was immunoSEQ multiplex PCR. Clone size and V and J calls were adopted from that table, with D and trimming inferred from the DNA. The data contain roughly 260,000 clones, approximately 80% of them singletons. The V call is TRBV24-1, the J call TRBJ1-2; D is ambiguous. This clonotype was sampled from a woman of 80 years or more with active or convalescent COVID-19. The sequenced material came from peripheral blood. As DNA, the CDR3 is TGTGCCACCAGTGACCCAGCGGGGAAGGGAACGGAAGGCTACACCTTC. Encoded protein: CATSDPAGKGTEGYTF.